The 2 T cell receptor beta chains listed next were all sequenced from one sample in a study of blood T cells in healthy people across ages. With a J-beta primer mix and a sample-barcoded 5' primer, a second PCR ran about 7 to 12 cycles. A single record per CDR3 protein comes from TCRdb applying MiXCR to the 5' RACE reads. The table includes approximately 1.5 million distinct CDR3 sequences, about 35% detected once. Material for sequencing was blood. Receptor source: a woman aged 30 to 39 in good health.

This clonotype was counted a few times. This chain uses TRBV5-5 with TRBJ2-3; 11 bases agree with TRBD1. The CDR3 loop spans 15 amino acids. V was clipped by 6 bases and J by 3 bases; unmatched bases: 6. CDR1 SGHKS and CDR2 YYEKEE come from the germline V gene (reference sequence). The CDR3 protein is CASNFGTGGTDTQYF. The CDR3 coding sequence is TGTGCCAGCAACTTTGGGACAGGGGGGACAGATACGCAGTATTTT.

This clonotype was detected ten times or more. The J gene is TRBJ2-5, the V gene TRBV20-1, with D perhaps TRBD2 (6 bases). The CDR3 is 15 amino acids. From germline, CDR1 is DFQATT and CDR2 SNEGSKA (reference sequence). V lost 0 bases to trimming and J lost 6 bases, with 17 bases between them. CDR3 nucleotide sequence: TGCAGTGCTAGAGATCATGGCGGGGTAGGCAAGACCCAGTACTTC. This codes for CSARDHGGVGKTQYF.